One and the same sample provided the 13 T cell receptor beta chains below, sequenced in a study of blood T cell repertoires in COVID-19. Using immunoSEQ multiplex PCR, the repertoire was profiled, and TCRdb retains in-frame clones only, with some absent. The data hold under 500,000 clones, with 70% to 90% observed a single time. Sequences were obtained from PBMCs or T cells enriched from blood (not recorded which). These receptors originate from a woman under 30 with acute COVID-19.

Only a few counts were recorded for this clone. This chain links TRBV7-8 with TRBJ2-5, with D tentatively TRBD2 (5 bases). In germline, CDR1 is SGHVS, CDR2 FQNEAQ. The CDR3 loop spans 13 amino acids. Trimming shortened V by 6 bases and J by 4 bases, and 12 bases separated the two germline ends. DNA of the CDR3: TGTGCCAGCAGGACTACATTGACAGAGACCCAGTACTTC. Translating it yields CASRTTLTETQYF.

This rearrangement joins TRBV5-1 to TRBJ2-5, with TRBD2 matching 11 bases. Unmatched junction bases numbered 17, after V lost 6 bases and J lost 4 bases. Germline loops: CDR1 SGHRS, CDR2 YFSETQ. This CDR3 is 18 amino acids long. The CDR3 sequence is CASTLNSGGAGLRETQYF. The CDR3 DNA reads TGCGCCAGCACACTCAATAGCGGGGGGGCCGGGCTGCGAGAGACCCAGTACTTC.

Worth noting for this clone: One end of the junction does not line up with germline, which may come from a read error. The chain uses TRBV7-2 and TRBJ2-3; D gene uncertain. The CDR3 consists of 12 residues. Germline CDR1 SGHTA, CDR2 FQGNSA. This CDR3 is CASSLALLPAVF. Here the CDR3 DNA reads TGTGCCAGCAGCTTAGCCCTTCTCCCCGCGGTATTT.

The gene calls are TRBV9 and TRBJ2-3, with TRBD2 matching 11 bases. The V gene's germline CDR1 is SGDLS and CDR2 YYNGEE. The CDR3 is made up of 16 amino acids. V lost 3 bases to trimming and J lost 1 base; unmatched junction nucleotides: 4. In nucleotides, the CDR3 is TGTGCCAGCAGCGGAACTAGCGGGGGACGCACAGATACGCAGTATTTT. Residues: CASSGTSGGRTDTQYF.

This sequence joins TRBV4-1 and TRBJ2-5; TRBD1 agrees at 9 bases. The CDR3 contains 15 residues. The V and J ends lost 4 bases and 2 bases, in that order; junction bases with no gene match: 5. The germline V gene has CDR1 MGHRA and CDR2 YSYEKL. DNA of the CDR3: TGCGCCAGCAGCCTCCGGGACAGGGTTCAAGAGACCCAGTACTTC. This translates into CASSLRDRVQETQYF.

The CDR3 DNA sequence: TGTGCCACGGGGGGGGGAGCCTATGGCTACACCTTC. This translates into CATGGGAYGYTF. The rearrangement links TRBV27 to TRBJ1-2, with D perhaps TRBD1 (5 bases). V dropped 10 bases and J dropped 4 bases, with 13 bases sitting between them. The CDR3 runs to 12 residues. Germline values: CDR1 MNHEY, CDR2 SMNVEV (reference sequence).

The CDR3 sequence is CASGREGTGTGVTGELFF. CDR3 DNA: TGTGCTAGTGGTCGAGAGGGGACCGGGACAGGGGTTACCGGGGAGCTGTTTTTT. The genes are TRBV12-5 and TRBJ2-2; 10 bases map to TRBD1. From germline, CDR1 is LGHNT and CDR2 FRNRAP. The CDR3 runs to 18 residues. V shed 5 bases, J shed 5 bases, and the junction held 14 bases outside the gene matches. Combining the CDR3 with reference TRBV12-5 and TRBJ2-2 gives the whole variable domain DARVTQTPRHKVTEMGQEVTMRCQPILGHNTVFWYRQTMMQGLELLAYFRNRAPLDDSGMPKDRFSAEMPDATLATLKIQPSEPRDSAVYFCASGREGTGTGVTGELFFGEGSRLTVL.

This clone was picked up one time. This chain joins TRBV29-1 and TRBJ1-3, with 8 nucleotides matching TRBD1. This CDR3 is built from 13 residues. J lost 9 bases, V lost 7 bases, and 11 bases had no gene match. Per the germline V gene, CDR1 is SQVTM and CDR2 is ANQGSEA. CDR3 coding DNA: TGCAGCGCCGGACAGGGACACGGGGGCACCATATATTTT. Encoded protein: CSAGQGHGGTIYF.

As to this clone: Other DNA sequences from this sample encode an identical CDR3 as well. The chain joins TRBV6-5 to TRBJ1-1, with TRBD1 as a possible D gene (5 bases). Germline V gene sequence: CDR1 MNHEY, CDR2 SVGAGI. V was shortened by 5 bases and J by 1 base, with 8 bases between the two germline ends. This CDR3 is built from 13 residues. As DNA, the CDR3 is TGTGCCAGCAGTCGGCAGGGGAACACTGAAGCTTTCTTT. Translation: CASSRQGNTEAFF.

The chain combines TRBV7-2 with TRBJ2-7; tentative D call: TRBD2 (6 bases). Trimming took 0 bases from V and 4 from J, leaving 13 bases between them. The CDR3 consists of 15 residues. In germline, CDR1 is SGHTA, CDR2 FQGNSA. For the CDR3, the DNA is TGTGCCAGCAGCTTAGCATCCGGGAGAGGTTACGAGCAGTACTTC. This sequence encodes CASSLASGRGYEQYF. The variable domain in full, with the rest retrieved from reference TRBV7-2 and TRBJ2-7, is GAGVSQSPSNKVTEKGKDVELRCDPISGHTALYWYRQSLGQGLEFLIYFQGNSAPDKSGLPSDRFSAERTGGSVSTLTIQRTQQEDSAVYLCASSLASGRGYEQYFGPGTRLTVT.

This rearrangement joins TRBV10-3 to TRBJ2-7; TRBD1 matches at 7 bases. Germline CDR1 reads ENHRY; CDR2 reads SYGVKD. The CDR3 has 15 amino acids. The trim removed 10 bases at V and 2 bases at J, leaving 14 bases unmatched. CDR3 in amino acids: CATQLSQGSAYEQYF. In nucleotides, the CDR3 is TGTGCCACTCAACTATCACAGGGGTCCGCCTACGAGCAGTACTTC.

The J gene is TRBJ2-3, the V gene TRBV19, with TRBD1 matching 9 bases. CDR1 is LNHDA, CDR2 SQIVND, per germline (reference sequence). This CDR3 has 15 residues. Unmatched junction bases numbered 7, after V lost 4 bases and J lost 5 bases. The DNA of the CDR3 is TGTGCCAGTAGTACGCGGGACAGGGCCAAAGATACGCAGTATTTT. This sequence encodes CASSTRDRAKDTQYF. The whole variable domain, remainder taken from reference TRBV19 and TRBJ2-3, is DGGITQSPKYLFRKEGQNVTLSCEQNLNHDAMYWYRQDPGQGLRLIYYSQIVNDFQKGDIAEGYSVSREKKESFPLTVTSAQKNPTAFYLCASSTRDRAKDTQYFGPGTRLTVL.

Comment on this clone: One junction end disagrees with the germline gene, perhaps due to a read error. This sequence joins TRBV7-2 and TRBJ2-1, with 7 bases fitting TRBD2. The V gene's germline CDR1 is SGHTA and CDR2 FQGNSA. The CDR3 consists of 17 residues. The DNA for the CDR3 is TGTGCCGGCAGCGTAGTGGGGTTCGGACTAGGAGTCGGTGAGCAGTTCTTC. Protein: CAGSVVGFGLGVGEQFF.